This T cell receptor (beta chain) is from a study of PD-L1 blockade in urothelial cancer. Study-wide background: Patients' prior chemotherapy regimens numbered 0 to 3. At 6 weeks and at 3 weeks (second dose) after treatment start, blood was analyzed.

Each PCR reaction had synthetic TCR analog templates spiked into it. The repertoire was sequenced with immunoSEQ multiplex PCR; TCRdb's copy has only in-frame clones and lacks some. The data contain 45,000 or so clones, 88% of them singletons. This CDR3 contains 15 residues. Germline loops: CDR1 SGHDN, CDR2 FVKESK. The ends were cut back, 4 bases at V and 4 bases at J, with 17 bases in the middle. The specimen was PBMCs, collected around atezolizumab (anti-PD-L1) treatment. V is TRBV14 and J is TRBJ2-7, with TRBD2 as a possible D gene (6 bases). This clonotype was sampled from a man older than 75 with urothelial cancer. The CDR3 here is CASSPSGTSTYEQYF. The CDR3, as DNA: TGTGCCAGCAGCCCTTCCGGGACTTCTACTTACGAGCAGTACTTC.